This T cell receptor beta chain was profiled in a study of blood T cell repertoires in COVID-19. The wider study: Researchers got acute and convalescent COVID-19 samples from the United States, Italy and Spain. The analysed material was cDNA or gDNA that came from T cells, B-cell-depleted T cells, or PBMCs.

Participant reports of clinical history set cohort assignment. Per the authors' pipeline: Estimation of nucleated cell counts was performed using reference gene primer amplification. Produced via immunoSEQ multiplex PCR; TCRdb's table is partial and in-frame only. V and J calls and clone size come straight from that table; D and trimming were deduced from the DNA. The sample yields about 270,000 clones, roughly 91% seen once. The V gene end was trimmed by 5 bases and the J gene end by 3 bases; junction bases not matched to a gene: 5. This CDR3 comprises 15 residues. Germline-derived CDR1 and CDR2 are SGHAT and FQDESV (reference sequence).

V gene TRBV11-1 combines with J gene TRBJ2-2, with 8 bases lining up with TRBD1. The clonotype originates from a woman aged 60-75 years in a cohort exposed to, infected with or recovered from COVID-19 (not recorded which). The specimen sequenced was PBMCs or T cells enriched from blood (not recorded which). CDR3 region: CASSRGQGDTGELFF. For the CDR3, the DNA is TGTGCCAGCAGCCGCGGACAGGGAGACACCGGGGAGCTGTTTTTT.